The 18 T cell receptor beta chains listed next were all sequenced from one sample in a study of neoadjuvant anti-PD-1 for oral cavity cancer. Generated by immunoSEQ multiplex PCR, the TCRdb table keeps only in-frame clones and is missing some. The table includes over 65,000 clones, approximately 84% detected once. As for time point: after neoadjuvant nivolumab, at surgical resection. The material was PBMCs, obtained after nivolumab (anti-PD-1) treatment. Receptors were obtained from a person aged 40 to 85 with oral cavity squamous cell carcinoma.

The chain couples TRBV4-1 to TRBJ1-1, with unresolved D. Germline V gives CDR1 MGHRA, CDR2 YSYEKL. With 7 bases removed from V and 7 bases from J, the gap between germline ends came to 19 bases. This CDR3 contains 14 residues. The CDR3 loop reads CASTYEPGLGEAFF. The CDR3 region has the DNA TGCGCCAGCACCTACGAACCGGGTTTAGGTGAAGCTTTCTTT.

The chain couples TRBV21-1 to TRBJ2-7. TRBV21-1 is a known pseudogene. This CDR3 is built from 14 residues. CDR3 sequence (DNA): TGTGCCAGCAGCAGGCCCACTCGCCCCTACGAGCAGTACTTC. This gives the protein CASSRPTRPYEQYF.

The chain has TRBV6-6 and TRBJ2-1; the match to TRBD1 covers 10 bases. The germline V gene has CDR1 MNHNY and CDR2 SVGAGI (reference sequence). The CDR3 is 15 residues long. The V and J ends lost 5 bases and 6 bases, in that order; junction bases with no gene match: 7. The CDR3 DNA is TGTGCCAGCAGTGAGCCGGGACAGGGGATCAATGAGCAGTTCTTC. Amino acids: CASSEPGQGINEQFF.

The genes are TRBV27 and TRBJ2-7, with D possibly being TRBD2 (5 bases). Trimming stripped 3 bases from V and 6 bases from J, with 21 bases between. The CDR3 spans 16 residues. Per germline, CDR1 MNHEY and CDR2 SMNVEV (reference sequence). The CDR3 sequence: CASSFSSFGKAGEQYF. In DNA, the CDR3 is TGTGCCAGCAGTTTCTCTAGCTTCGGGAAGGCTGGCGAGCAGTACTTC.

The CDR3 sequence: CASRRDLGTGELFF. The CDR3 nucleotides read TGTGCCAGCAGAAGGGACCTTGGCACCGGGGAGCTGTTTTTT. The chain uses TRBV28 and TRBJ2-2; either TRBD1 or TRBD2 may fit D (5 bases each). The length of the CDR3 is 14 residues. V was pared by 6 bases and J by 4 bases, with 12 bases between. Germline CDR1 is MDHEN and CDR2 is SYDVKM. Based on the CDR3 plus reference TRBV28 and TRBJ2-2, the full variable domain is DVKVTQSSRYLVKRTGEKVFLECVQDMDHENMFWYRQDPGLGLRLIYFSYDVKMKEKGDIPEGYSVSREKKERFSLILESASTNQTSMYLCASRRDLGTGELFFGEGSRLTVL.

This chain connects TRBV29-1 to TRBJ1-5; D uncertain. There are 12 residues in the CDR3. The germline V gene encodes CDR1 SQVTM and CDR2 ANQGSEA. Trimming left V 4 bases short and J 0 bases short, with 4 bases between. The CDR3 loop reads CSVGGSNQPQHF. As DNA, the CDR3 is TGCAGCGTTGGAGGTAGCAATCAGCCCCAGCATTTT.

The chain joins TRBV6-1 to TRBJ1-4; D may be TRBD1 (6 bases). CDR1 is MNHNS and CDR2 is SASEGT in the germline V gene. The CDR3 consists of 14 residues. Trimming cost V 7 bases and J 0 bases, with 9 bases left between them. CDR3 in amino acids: CASKQGPTNEKLFF. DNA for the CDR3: TGTGCCAGCAAGCAGGGGCCAACTAATGAAAAACTGTTTTTT.

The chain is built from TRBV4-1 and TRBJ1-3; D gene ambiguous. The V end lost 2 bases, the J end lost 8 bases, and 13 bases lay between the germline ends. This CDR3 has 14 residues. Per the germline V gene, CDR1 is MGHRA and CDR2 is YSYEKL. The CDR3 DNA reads TGCGCCAGCAGCCAATTCCTGGGTCCGGACACCATATATTTT. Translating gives CASSQFLGPDTIYF.

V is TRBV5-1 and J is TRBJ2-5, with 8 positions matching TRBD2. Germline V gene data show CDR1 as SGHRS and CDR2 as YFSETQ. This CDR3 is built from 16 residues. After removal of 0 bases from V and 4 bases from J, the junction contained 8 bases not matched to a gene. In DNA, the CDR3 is TGCGCCAGCAGCTTGGTGGGGGTAGCGGGATTAGAGACCCAGTACTTC. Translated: CASSLVGVAGLETQYF.

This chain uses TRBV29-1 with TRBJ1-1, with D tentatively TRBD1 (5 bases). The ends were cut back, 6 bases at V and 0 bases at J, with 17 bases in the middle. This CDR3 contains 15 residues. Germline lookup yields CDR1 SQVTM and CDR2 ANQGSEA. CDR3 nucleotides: TGCAGCGTCGGGGGGGGGAAGGGGATGAACACTGAAGCTTTCTTT. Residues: CSVGGGKGMNTEAFF.

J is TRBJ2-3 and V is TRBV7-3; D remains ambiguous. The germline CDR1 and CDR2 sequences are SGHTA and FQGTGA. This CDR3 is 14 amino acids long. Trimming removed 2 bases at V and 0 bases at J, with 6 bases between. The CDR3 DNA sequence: TGTGCCAGCAGCTTATTGGGTAGCACAGATACGCAGTATTTT. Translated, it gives CASSLLGSTDTQYF.

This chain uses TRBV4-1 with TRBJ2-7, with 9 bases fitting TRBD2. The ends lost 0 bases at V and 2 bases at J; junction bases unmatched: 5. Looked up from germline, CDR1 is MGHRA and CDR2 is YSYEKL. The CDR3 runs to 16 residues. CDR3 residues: CASSQDRLAATYEQYF. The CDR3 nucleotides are TGCGCCAGCAGCCAAGATCGACTAGCGGCCACCTACGAGCAGTACTTC.

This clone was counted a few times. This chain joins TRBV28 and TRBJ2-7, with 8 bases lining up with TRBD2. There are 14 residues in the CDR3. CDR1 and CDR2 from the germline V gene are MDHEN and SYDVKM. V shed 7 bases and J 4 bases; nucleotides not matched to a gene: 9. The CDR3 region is CASNLSGSPYEQYF. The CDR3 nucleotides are TGTGCCAGCAACCTCAGCGGGAGCCCTTACGAGCAGTACTTC.

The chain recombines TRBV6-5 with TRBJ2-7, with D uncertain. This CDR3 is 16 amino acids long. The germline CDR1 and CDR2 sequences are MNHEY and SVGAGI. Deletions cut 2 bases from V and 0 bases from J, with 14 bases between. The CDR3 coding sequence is TGTGCCAGCAGTTACCAAAAAAAAGCCCCCTCCTACGAGCAGTACTTC. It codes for CASSYQKKAPSYEQYF.

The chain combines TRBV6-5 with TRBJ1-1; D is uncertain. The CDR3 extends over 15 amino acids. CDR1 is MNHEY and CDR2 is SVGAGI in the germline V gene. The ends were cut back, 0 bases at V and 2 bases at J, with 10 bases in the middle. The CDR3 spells CASSYSPTLNTEAFF. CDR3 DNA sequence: TGTGCCAGCAGTTACTCGCCAACGTTAAACACTGAAGCTTTCTTT.

The CDR3 DNA follows: TGTGCCAGCAGCTCAGACAGGCTCGAGCAGTACTTC. Translation: CASSSDRLEQYF. This chain joins TRBV7-9 and TRBJ2-7; a possible D gene is TRBD1 (6 bases). The CDR3 is 12 amino acids. The ends were cut back, 4 bases at V and 6 bases at J, with 10 bases in the middle. The V gene's germline CDR1 is SEHNR and CDR2 FQNEAQ (reference sequence).

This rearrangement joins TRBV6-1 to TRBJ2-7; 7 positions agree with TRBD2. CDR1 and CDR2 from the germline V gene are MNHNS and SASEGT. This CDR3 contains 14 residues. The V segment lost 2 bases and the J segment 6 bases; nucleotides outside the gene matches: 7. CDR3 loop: CASSESGGLVEQYF. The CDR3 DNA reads TGTGCCAGCAGTGAATCGGGAGGACTTGTCGAGCAGTACTTC.

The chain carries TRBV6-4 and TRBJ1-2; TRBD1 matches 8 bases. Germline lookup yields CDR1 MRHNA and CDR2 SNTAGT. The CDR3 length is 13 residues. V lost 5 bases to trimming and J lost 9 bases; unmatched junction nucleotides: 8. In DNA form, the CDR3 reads TGTGCCAGCAGTTCCGGACAGGGATTGCGCTACACCTTC. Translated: CASSSGQGLRYTF.